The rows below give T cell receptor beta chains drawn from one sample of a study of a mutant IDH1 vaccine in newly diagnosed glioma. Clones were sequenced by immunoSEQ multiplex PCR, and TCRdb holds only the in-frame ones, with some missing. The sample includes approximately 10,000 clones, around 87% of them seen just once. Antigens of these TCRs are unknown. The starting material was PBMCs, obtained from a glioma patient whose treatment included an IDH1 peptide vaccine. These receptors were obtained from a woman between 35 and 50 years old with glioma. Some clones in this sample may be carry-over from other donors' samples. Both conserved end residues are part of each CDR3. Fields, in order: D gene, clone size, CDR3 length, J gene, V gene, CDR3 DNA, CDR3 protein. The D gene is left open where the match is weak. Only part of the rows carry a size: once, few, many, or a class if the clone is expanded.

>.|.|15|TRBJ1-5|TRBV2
TGTGCCAGCAGTGAACGGGGTTGGGAAAATCAGCCCCAGCATTTT
CASSERGWENQPQHF
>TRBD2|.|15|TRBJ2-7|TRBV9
TGTGCCAGCAGCGAGACTAGCGGGAGCACCTACGAGCAGTACTTC
CASSETSGSTYEQYF
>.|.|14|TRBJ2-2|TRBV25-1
TGTGCCAGCAGTGAATATGGGCAGGCCGGGGAGCTGTTTTTT
CASSEYGQAGELFF
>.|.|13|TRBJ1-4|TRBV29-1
TGCAGCGTTTCAGGGAGGACTAATGAAAAACTGTTTTTT
CSVSGRTNEKLFF
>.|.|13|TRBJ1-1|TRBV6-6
TGTGCCAGCTGGGGGGGATTCCGCACTGAAGCTTTCTTT
CASWGGFRTEAFF
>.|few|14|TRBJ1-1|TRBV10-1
TGCGCCAGCAGTGAAGGGCAGGGGAACACTGAAGCTTTCTTT
CASSEGQGNTEAFF
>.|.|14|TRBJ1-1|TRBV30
TGTGCCTGGAGGGGGGGAGGGAGAAACACTGAAGCTTTCTTT
CAWRGGGRNTEAFF
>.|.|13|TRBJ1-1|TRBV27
TGTGCCAGCAGACTTACTCGGGGGGCTGAAGCTTTCTTT
CASRLTRGAEAFF
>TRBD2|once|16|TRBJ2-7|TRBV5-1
TGCGCCAGCAGCCCTAGCGGGAGCCTTTTCTCCTACGAGCAGTACTTC
CASSPSGSLFSYEQYF
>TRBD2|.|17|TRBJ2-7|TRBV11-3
TGTGCCAGCAGCTTGGGAAGCGGACTAGCGGGTTCCTACGAGCAGTACTTC
CASSLGSGLAGSYEQYF
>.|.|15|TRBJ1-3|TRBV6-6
TGTGCCAGCAGCAACAGACAGGTTTCTGGAAACACCATATATTTT
CASSNRQVSGNTIYF
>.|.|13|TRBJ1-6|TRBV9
TGTGCCAGCAGCGTAATGGGAGATTCACCCCTCCACTTT
CASSVMGDSPLHF
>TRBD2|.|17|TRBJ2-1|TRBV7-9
TGTGCCAGCAGCTTATTCGTGCGCGAGCGGGGGGGCGGTGAGCAGTTCTTC
CASSLFVRERGGGEQFF
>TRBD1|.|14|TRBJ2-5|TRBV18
TGTGCCAGCTCACCGGGACAGATGCAAGAGACCCAGTACTTC
CASSPGQMQETQYF
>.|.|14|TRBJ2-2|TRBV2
TGTGCCAGCAGGGGACAAGGGATCACCGGGGAGCTGTTTTTT
CASRGQGITGELFF
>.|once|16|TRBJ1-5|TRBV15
TGTGCCACCAGCAGAGAACAGGTCCATGGCAATCAGCCCCAGCATTTT
CATSREQVHGNQPQHF
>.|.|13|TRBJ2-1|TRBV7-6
TGTGCCAGCAGCCGTCCCCCTGGAGATGAGCAGTTCTTC
CASSRPPGDEQFF
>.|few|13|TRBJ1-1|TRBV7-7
TGTGCCAGCAGTTTAAGTAAGAACACTGAAGCTTTCTTT
CASSLSKNTEAFF
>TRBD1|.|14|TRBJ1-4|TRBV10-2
TGCGCCAGCAAAAGACAGGGAACTAATGAAAAACTGTTTTTT
CASKRQGTNEKLFF
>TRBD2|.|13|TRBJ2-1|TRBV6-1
TGTGCCAGCAGTGAAGCGCTTGTGGGAGGGAGGTTCTTC
CASSEALVGGRFF
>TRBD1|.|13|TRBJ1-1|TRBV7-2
TGTGCCAGCAGCTCCGGACAGGGGGTGGAGGCTTTCTTT
CASSSGQGVEAFF
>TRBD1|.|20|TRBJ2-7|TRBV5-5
TGTGCCAGCACACGCCAATGGACAGGGCGGGATAAATGGATACCCTACGAGCAGTACTTC
CASTRQWTGRDKWIPYEQYF